The clone carrying this T cell receptor beta chain was recorded many times. Its antigen is currently unknown. The CDR3 sequence is 15 residues long. After removal of 5 bases from V and 7 bases from J, the junction contained 10 bases not matched to a gene. Germline-derived CDR1 and CDR2 are SGHTA and FQGTGA. From the reads, TCRdb called clonotypes with MiXCR, one entry per CDR3 protein. The sample gives more than 8,500 distinct CDR3 sequences, under 25% of which show up once; around 25% is in the top ten. This sample is part of a study of lung T cells in sarcoidosis with Löfgren's syndrome. About the research overall: Repertoire analyses centered on Löfgren's syndrome patients.

General study points: The most expanded V genes in Löfgren's patients were reportedly TRAV12-1 and TRBV2. These T cells possibly recognize a putative, unidentified sarcoidosis-associated antigen.

Sequencing used CD4+ T cells from bronchoalveolar lavage fluid. The gene calls are TRBV7-3 and TRBJ2-3, with 9 bases aligning to TRBD1. The clonotype was recovered from a human donor with sarcoidosis (Löfgren's syndrome or another form), or a control subject (not recorded which). The CDR3 DNA reads TGTGCCAGCAGCCCCCGGACAGGGGCCACGAATACGCAGTATTTT. The encoded protein is CASSPRTGATNTQYF.